This TCR beta chain was retrieved from a study of cytomegalovirus exposure and HLA in healthy donors. The study's findings and limits: Later, an analysis showed that TCR beta chains associated with HLA were more clonally expanded than others that were equally common.

Turning to this clone: What it binds is not known.

Germline V gene data show CDR1 as SGHNT and CDR2 as YYREEE (reference sequence). CDR3 size: 14 residues. Trimming removed 4 bases from V and 8 bases from J; junction bases left unmatched: 6. The PCR made use of 60 Vbeta and 13 Jbeta primers. The data were produced by immunoSEQ multiplex PCR, yet TCRdb's version contains in-frame clones alone and is incomplete. In total, the table holds just over 200,000 clones. The chain couples TRBV5-4 to TRBJ1-4, with 9 nucleotides matching TRBD1. This receptor was identified in a girl aged 2 to 9 in good health and CMV-seropositive. The sequencing input was PBMCs. DNA of the CDR3: TGTGCCAGCAGCGTGGGACAGGGTCCCGAAAAACTGTTTTTT. It is translated as CASSVGQGPEKLFF.